The 12 T cell receptor beta chains below all came from one sample that was sequenced in a study of blood T cell repertoires in COVID-19 (TCRdb year 2020). The library relied on the immunoSEQ multiplex PCR assay. The table was pulled from immuneACCESS by TCRdb, which kept in-frame rearrangements only. Such tables lose some clones; where checked, under half of the loss comes from unresolved V genes, and the rest has no known cause. Present in this sample are approximately 150,000 clones, over 75% of which were seen just once. The biggest ten clones account for about 10% of the sample. Source material: peripheral blood. The receptors shown here come from a man in his 60s with active or convalescent COVID-19.

This clone has just one count. The gene calls are TRBV28 and TRBJ1-2; D unclear. The CDR3 covers 13 residues. CDR1 and CDR2 from the germline V gene are MDHEN and SYDVKM. The germline V and J ends were trimmed by 3 bases and 7 bases, with 12 bases remaining between them. CDR3 sequence reads: CASSFIRVGGYTF. For the CDR3, the DNA is TGTGCCAGCAGTTTTATCCGGGTTGGTGGCTACACCTTC.

The chain carries TRBV25-1 and TRBJ2-1, with a tentative D call TRBD2 (6 bases). The germline CDR1 and CDR2 sequences are MGHDK and SYGVNS. The CDR3 spans 12 residues. V lost 3 bases and J lost 8, with 8 bases in between. The CDR3 region has the DNA TGTGCCAGCAGTGACCGCGGGGATGAGCAGTTCTTC. Protein sequence: CASSDRGDEQFF.

This chain links TRBV3-1 (or the pseudogene TRBV3-2) with TRBJ1-3; 10 bases are a match to TRBD1. CDR3 length: 17 amino acids. V lost 4 bases and J lost 0; bases outside the gene matches: 6. Germline V gene data show CDR1 as LGHDT and CDR2 as YNNKEL (reference sequence). CDR3 residues: CASSPWTGGSSGNTIYF. DNA for the CDR3: TGTGCCAGCAGCCCCTGGACAGGGGGAAGCTCTGGAAACACCATATATTTT.

This sequence joins TRBV29-1 and TRBJ1-1; tentative D call: TRBD1 (6 bases). The CDR3 length is 11 residues. Per the germline V gene, CDR1 is SQVTM and CDR2 is ANQGSEA. V gave up 5 bases and J gave up 7 bases, with 11 bases separating them. This CDR3 is CSVPQGSEAFF. The CDR3 DNA sequence: TGCAGCGTTCCACAGGGAAGTGAAGCTTTCTTT.

The J gene is TRBJ1-4, the V gene TRBV2, with D unresolved. Trimming pared 10 bases from V and 7 bases from J, leaving 19 bases between. This CDR3 region has 14 residues. Germline lookup yields CDR1 SNHLY and CDR2 FYNNEI. CDR3: CATSSGPRGEKLFF. The DNA of the CDR3 is TGTGCCACCAGCAGTGGACCCCGGGGTGAAAAACTGTTTTTT. Filled out from reference TRBV2 and TRBJ1-4, the complete variable domain reads EPEVTQTPSHQVTQMGQEVILRCVPISNHLYFYWYRQILGQKVEFLVSFYNNEISEKSEIFDDQFSVERPDGSNFTLKIRSTKLEDSAMYFCATSSGPRGEKLFFGSGTQLSVL.

This clone was seen a few times. This rearrangement joins TRBV27 to TRBJ1-5, with 8 bases lining up with TRBD1. The ends lost 8 bases at V and 4 bases at J; junction bases unmatched: 1. In germline, CDR1 is MNHEY, CDR2 SMNVEV (reference sequence). The CDR3 contains 12 residues. CDR3 sequence: CASGTGNQPQHF. In DNA, the CDR3 is TGTGCCAGCGGGACAGGTAATCAGCCCCAGCATTTT.

CDR3 amino acids: CASSYTGINYGYTF. The CDR3 region has the DNA TGTGCCAGCAGTTACACAGGGATTAACTATGGCTACACCTTC. The gene calls are TRBV6-5 and TRBJ1-2, with D possibly being TRBD1 (6 bases). CDR3 length: 14 amino acids. V lost 2 bases to trimming and J lost 1 base, with 8 bases between them. Germline values: CDR1 MNHEY, CDR2 SVGAGI.

V is TRBV3-1 (or the pseudogene TRBV3-2) and J is TRBJ2-7; 7 bases fit TRBD1. Per the germline V gene, CDR1 is LGHDT and CDR2 is YNNKEL (reference sequence). V lost 11 bases and J lost 3; bases outside the gene matches: 7. CDR3 size: 12 residues. CDR3 nucleotide sequence: TGTGCCTCCTGGGGACAGATCTACGAGCAGTACTTC. Translating gives CASWGQIYEQYF.

This chain uses TRBV7-2 with TRBJ2-1; D perhaps matches TRBD2 (6 bases). The V gene's germline CDR1 is SGHTA and CDR2 FQGNSA. V lost 5 bases, J lost 10 bases, and 15 bases lay in between. The CDR3 spans 13 residues. CDR3 in amino acids: CASSPGTSREQFF. The CDR3 DNA reads TGTGCCAGCAGCCCCGGGACTTCCAGAGAGCAGTTCTTC. The full variable domain, its missing parts supplied by reference TRBV7-2 and TRBJ2-1, is GAGVSQSPSNKVTEKGKDVELRCDPISGHTALYWYRQSLGQGLEFLIYFQGNSAPDKSGLPSDRFSAERTGGSVSTLTIQRTQQEDSAVYLCASSPGTSREQFFGPGTRLTVL.

The chain employs TRBV29-1 and TRBJ2-1; TRBD2 aligns across 9 bases. V was clipped by 8 bases and J by 4 bases; unmatched bases: 9. The CDR3 consists of 14 residues. The V gene's germline CDR1 is SQVTM and CDR2 ANQGSEA. The CDR3 DNA sequence: TGCAGCCATTCAAGACTAGCGGCTTACAATGAGCAGTTCTTC. This gives the protein CSHSRLAAYNEQFF.

The chain joins TRBV7-9 to TRBJ1-1, with 9 bases identical to TRBD1. Unmatched junction bases numbered 8, after V lost 5 bases and J lost 1 base. The CDR3 is made up of 16 amino acids. Per germline, CDR1 SEHNR and CDR2 FQNEAQ (reference sequence). The CDR3 DNA is TGTGCCAGCAGCCCCCGGGGACAGGGAAAGAACACTGAAGCTTTCTTT. Its protein is CASSPRGQGKNTEAFF. Complete variable domain (other parts from reference TRBV7-9 and TRBJ1-1): DTGVSQNPRHKITKRGQNVTFRCDPISEHNRLYWYRQTLGQGPEFLTYFQNEAQLEKSRLLSDRFSAERPKGSFSTLEIQRTEQGDSAMYLCASSPRGQGKNTEAFFGQGTRLTVV.

The rearrangement links TRBV5-1 to TRBJ1-1; 12 bases are a match to TRBD1. The V segment lost 6 bases and the J segment 2 bases; nucleotides outside the gene matches: 11. Germline CDR1 and CDR2: SGHRS and YFSETQ. CDR3 size: 17 residues. CDR3 DNA: TGCGCCAGCACAATCCGGGGACAGGGGGCAGGTAACACTGAAGCTTTCTTT. Its protein product is CASTIRGQGAGNTEAFF.